This is a list of T cell receptor beta chains from one sample in a study of T-cell memory formation after mild COVID-19. Each CDR3 protein gets one entry after TCRdb re-called the 5' RACE reads with MiXCR. Here the sample spans about 440,000 distinct CDR3 sequences, roughly 20% being singletons. What was sequenced was PBMCs or a T cell subset sorted from them (not recorded which). Receptor source: an adult woman who had mild COVID-19 (a few samples of this study predate the infection). Cell type and time point are not known. Both conserved end residues are part of each CDR3. A D gene is named only where the DNA matches it firmly. Clone size is given for some rows only: seen once, a few or many times, or a class if the clone is expanded.

NA few TRBJ2-3 TRBV4-3 CASSQDETDTQYF TGCGCCAGCAGCCAAGATGAAACAGATACGCAGTATTTT
NA NA TRBJ2-5 TRBV2 CASRSSEVQETQYF TGTGCCAGCAGGAGTAGCGAAGTCCAAGAGACCCAGTACTTC
NA few TRBJ2-3 TRBV12-3/TRBV12-4 CASSPRAHGTDTQYF TGTGCCAGCAGCCCTCGGGCCCATGGCACAGATACGCAGTATTTT
TRBD1 NA TRBJ2-5 TRBV9 CASSVKTGGMETQYF TGTGCCAGCAGCGTGAAGACAGGGGGTATGGAGACCCAGTACTTC
TRBD2 few TRBJ2-4 TRBV20-1 CSLAGVAKNIQYF TGCAGTTTAGCGGGAGTAGCCAAAAACATTCAGTACTTC
TRBD1 few TRBJ1-2 TRBV6-1 CASSGGTADYGYTF TGTGCCAGCAGTGGAGGGACAGCTGACTATGGCTACACCTTC
NA few TRBJ1-1 TRBV7-2 CASSGGDSEAFF TGTGCCAGCAGCGGCGGGGACTCTGAAGCTTTCTTT
TRBD1 few TRBJ2-7 TRBV5-1 CASSLGALTGASYEQYF TGCGCCAGCAGTTTGGGGGCTTTAACAGGGGCCTCCTACGAGCAGTACTTC
NA NA TRBJ2-3 TRBV29-1 CSVAGVITDTQYF TGCAGCGTTGCAGGGGTCATCACAGATACGCAGTATTTT
NA NA TRBJ1-2 TRBV19 CASDNRDRFYGYTF TGTGCCAGTGACAATCGAGACCGATTCTATGGCTACACCTTC
NA few TRBJ2-7 TRBV12-3/TRBV12-4 CASSFPERGEDEQYF TGTGCCAGCAGCTTTCCTGAGAGGGGCGAGGACGAGCAGTACTTC
NA few TRBJ1-1 TRBV28 CASSETATVNTEAFF TGTGCCAGCAGCGAGACAGCTACAGTGAACACTGAAGCTTTCTTT
NA few TRBJ1-6 TRBV12-3/TRBV12-4 CASSPTAVYNSPLHF TGTGCCAGCAGTCCGACGGCTGTCTATAATTCACCCCTCCACTTT
TRBD2 NA TRBJ2-3 TRBV11-2 CASSLDLTSGGPSTDTQYF TGTGCCAGCAGCTTAGATCTTACTAGCGGGGGACCAAGCACAGATACGCAGTATTTT
TRBD2 NA TRBJ2-3 TRBV6-2/TRBV6-3 CASRRAGVVGTDTQYF TGTGCCAGCAGAAGAGCGGGAGTGGTGGGGACAGATACGCAGTATTTT
TRBD1 few TRBJ1-2 TRBV5-7 CASRAGTGVDYTF TGTGCCAGCAGGGCCGGGACAGGGGTTGACTACACCTTC
TRBD1 NA TRBJ2-7 TRBV3-1 CASSSRDRVTFEQYF TGTGCCAGCAGCAGCCGGGACAGGGTCACCTTCGAGCAGTACTTC
TRBD2 NA TRBJ2-7 TRBV4-3 CASSQVGLAGGSPEQYF TGCGCCAGCAGCCAAGTCGGACTAGCGGGAGGATCACCCGAGCAGTACTTC
NA many TRBJ1-5 TRBV29-1 CSVVWAAGQPQHF TGCAGCGTTGTTTGGGCGGCGGGTCAGCCCCAGCATTTT
TRBD1 NA TRBJ2-7 TRBV5-1 CASSFDRGGYEQYF TGCGCCAGCAGCTTTGACAGGGGTGGCTACGAGCAGTACTTC
NA few TRBJ2-1 TRBV10-3 CAISERQGRANEQFF TGTGCCATCAGTGAGCGGCAGGGGCGCGCTAATGAGCAGTTCTTC
TRBD1 few TRBJ1-3 TRBV11-2 CASSESGTARSGNTIYF TGTGCCAGCAGCGAATCCGGGACAGCGCGCTCTGGAAACACCATATATTTT
NA many TRBJ1-3 TRBV12-3/TRBV12-4 CASTAEVGTGNTIYF TGTGCCAGCACCGCTGAAGTGGGGACGGGAAACACCATATATTTT
NA few TRBJ2-7 TRBV9 CASSGGGSSSYEQYF TGTGCCAGCAGCGGCGGTGGCTCGAGCTCCTACGAGCAGTACTTC
NA NA TRBJ1-2 TRBV29-1 CSVVLRDGYTF TGCAGCGTCGTGTTACGGGATGGCTACACCTTC
TRBD2 NA TRBJ2-7 TRBV7-3 CASSLGGPRYEQYF TGTGCCAGCAGCTTGGGAGGGCCTAGGTACGAGCAGTACTTC
NA NA TRBJ2-1 TRBV6-5 CASSYSGGRNEQFF TGTGCCAGCAGTTACTCCGGGGGGCGGAATGAGCAGTTCTTC
NA few TRBJ2-5 TRBV20-1 CSARFGRAETQYF TGCAGTGCTAGGTTCGGCAGGGCCGAGACCCAGTACTTC
NA few TRBJ1-4 TRBV14 CASSQGETNNEKLFF TGTGCCAGCAGCCAAGGAGAGACTAATAATGAAAAACTGTTTTTT
NA NA TRBJ1-2 TRBV21-1 CASSPGTGEDGYTF TGTGCCAGCAGCCCCGGGACAGGGGAAGACGGCTACACCTTC
NA NA TRBJ1-2 TRBV5-4 CASSLPVGRGYGYTF TGTGCCAGCAGCTTGCCGGTTGGCAGGGGTTATGGCTACACCTTC
NA many TRBJ2-3 TRBV5-1 CASRGKVSSSDTQYF TGCGCCAGCAGAGGAAAGGTTTCATCTTCAGATACGCAGTATTTT
TRBD1 NA TRBJ2-3 TRBV7-2 CASSYTTWDRGDTQYF TGTGCCAGCAGCTACACAACCTGGGACAGGGGAGATACGCAGTATTTT
NA NA TRBJ2-1 TRBV29-1 CSEGRGGTYNEQFF TGCAGCGAGGGGAGGGGGGGAACCTACAATGAGCAGTTCTTC
TRBD1 NA TRBJ2-7 TRBV15 CATSRPGTGYEQYF TGTGCCACCAGCAGACCCGGGACAGGCTACGAGCAGTACTTC
NA few TRBJ1-2 TRBV20-1 CSAPGSGYTF TGCAGTGCTCCCGGTTCTGGCTACACCTTC
TRBD1 NA TRBJ1-1 TRBV5-1 CASSLMPRTGAQNTEAFF TGCGCCAGCAGCTTGATGCCCAGGACAGGGGCTCAGAACACTGAAGCTTTCTTT
NA few TRBJ2-5 TRBV5-6 CASSLVEGLETQYF TGTGCCAGCAGCTTGGTGGAGGGCCTAGAGACCCAGTACTTC
TRBD1 few TRBJ2-1 TRBV5-1 CASSPYRDSFNEQFF TGCGCCAGCAGCCCCTACCGGGACAGCTTCAATGAGCAGTTCTTC
TRBD1 NA TRBJ2-4 TRBV7-9 CASSLYEGAVKNIQYF TGTGCCAGCAGCTTATATGAGGGGGCGGTCAAAAACATTCAGTACTTC
TRBD2 many TRBJ2-1 TRBV7-2 CASSPRAGTSGIEQFF TGTGCCAGCAGCCCCCGGGCCGGGACTAGCGGGATCGAGCAGTTCTTC
NA few TRBJ2-5 TRBV10-3 CAISATQVSGGETQYF TGTGCCATCAGCGCAACCCAAGTATCAGGAGGGGAGACCCAGTACTTC
NA NA TRBJ1-1 TRBV3-1 CASSQAEGTEAFF TGTGCCAGCAGCCAAGCGGAGGGAACTGAAGCTTTCTTT
TRBD2 NA TRBJ2-3 TRBV4-3 CASSPGTSGVYRNTQYF TGCGCCAGCAGCCCTGGGACTAGCGGGGTGTATCGGAATACGCAGTATTTT
NA NA TRBJ2-1 TRBV7-2 CASSPIHGSEQFF TGTGCCAGCAGCCCCATACATGGTAGTGAGCAGTTCTTC
NA NA TRBJ2-7 TRBV7-9 CASRGAGSPYEQYF TGTGCCAGCCGAGGTGCAGGGAGTCCCTACGAGCAGTACTTC
NA NA TRBJ1-1 TRBV5-4 CASSSSFGLNTEAFF TGTGCCAGCAGTTCTAGCTTCGGGCTGAACACTGAAGCTTTCTTT
TRBD2 NA TRBJ2-2 TRBV12-3/TRBV12-4 CASSPSGGGIGELFF TGTGCCAGCAGTCCCAGCGGGGGAGGGATCGGGGAGCTGTTTTTT
NA NA TRBJ2-7 TRBV11-3 CASSSDYSYEQYF TGTGCCAGCAGCTCTGACTACTCCTACGAGCAGTACTTC
TRBD1 NA TRBJ1-6 TRBV6-5 CASSYDGGGMDPYNSPLHF TGTGCCAGCAGTTACGACGGAGGGGGCATGGACCCCTATAATTCACCCCTCCACTTT
NA few TRBJ2-1 TRBV7-2 CASTRTGTMDNEQFF TGTGCCAGCACCCGAACCGGGACAATGGACAATGAGCAGTTCTTC
NA few TRBJ2-7 TRBV15 CATSRDGGAHGEQYF TGTGCCACCAGCAGAGATGGGGGGGCGCACGGCGAGCAGTACTTC
TRBD1 NA TRBJ1-1 TRBV6-5 CASSYHSDRPNTEAFF TGTGCCAGCAGTTACCACTCGGACAGGCCGAACACTGAAGCTTTCTTT
NA NA TRBJ1-5 TRBV5-5 CASSPGVNQPQHF TGTGCCAGCAGCCCCGGGGTCAATCAGCCCCAGCATTTT